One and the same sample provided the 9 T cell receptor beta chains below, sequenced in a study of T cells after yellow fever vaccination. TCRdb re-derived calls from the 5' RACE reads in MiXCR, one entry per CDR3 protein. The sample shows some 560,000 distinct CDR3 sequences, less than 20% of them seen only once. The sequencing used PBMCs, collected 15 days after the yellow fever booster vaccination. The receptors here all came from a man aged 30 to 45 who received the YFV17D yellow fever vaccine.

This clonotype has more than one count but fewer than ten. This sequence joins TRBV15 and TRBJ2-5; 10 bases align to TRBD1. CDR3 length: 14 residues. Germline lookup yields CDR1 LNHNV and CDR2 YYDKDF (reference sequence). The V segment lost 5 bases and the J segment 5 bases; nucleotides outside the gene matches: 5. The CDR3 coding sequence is TGTGCCACCAGCCTAAGGACAGGGGGTGAGACCCAGTACTTC. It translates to CATSLRTGGETQYF.

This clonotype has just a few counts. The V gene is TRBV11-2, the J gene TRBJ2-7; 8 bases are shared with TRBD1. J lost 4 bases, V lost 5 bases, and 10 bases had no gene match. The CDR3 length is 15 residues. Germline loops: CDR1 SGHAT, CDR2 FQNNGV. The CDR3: CASSPTDRGSYEQYF. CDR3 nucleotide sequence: TGTGCCAGCAGCCCCACCGACAGGGGATCATACGAGCAGTACTTC.

CDR3 sequence reads: CSARDYRADTGELFF. The CDR3 DNA reads as TGCAGTGCTAGAGATTACCGAGCGGACACCGGGGAGCTGTTTTTT. The V and J genes are TRBV20-1 and TRBJ2-2; D might be TRBD2 (5 bases). Germline lookup yields CDR1 DFQATT and CDR2 SNEGSKA (reference sequence). CDR3 size: 15 residues. Trimming stripped 0 bases from V and 3 bases from J, with 11 bases between.

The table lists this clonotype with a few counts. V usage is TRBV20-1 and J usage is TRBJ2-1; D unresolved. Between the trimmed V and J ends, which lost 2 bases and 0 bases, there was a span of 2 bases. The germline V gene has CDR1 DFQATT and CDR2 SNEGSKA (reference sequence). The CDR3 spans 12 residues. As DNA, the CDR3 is TGCAGTGCTAGACCCTCCTACAATGAGCAGTTCTTC. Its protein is CSARPSYNEQFF.

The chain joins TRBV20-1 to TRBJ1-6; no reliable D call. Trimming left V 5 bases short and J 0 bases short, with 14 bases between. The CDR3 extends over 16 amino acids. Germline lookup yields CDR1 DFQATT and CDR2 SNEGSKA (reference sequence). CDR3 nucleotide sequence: TGCAGTGCTGTTACGGGAGGTAGCTCCTATAATTCACCCCTCCACTTT. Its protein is CSAVTGGSSYNSPLHF.

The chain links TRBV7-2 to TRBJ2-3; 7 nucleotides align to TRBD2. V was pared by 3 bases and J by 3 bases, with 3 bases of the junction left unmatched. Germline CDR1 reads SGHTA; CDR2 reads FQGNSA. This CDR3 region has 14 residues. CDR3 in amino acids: CASSFGRATDTQYF. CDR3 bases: TGTGCCAGCAGCTTTGGGAGGGCGACAGATACGCAGTATTTT.

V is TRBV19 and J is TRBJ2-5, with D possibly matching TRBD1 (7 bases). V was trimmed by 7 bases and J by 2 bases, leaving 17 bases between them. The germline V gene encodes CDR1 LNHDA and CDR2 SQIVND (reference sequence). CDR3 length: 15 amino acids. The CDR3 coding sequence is TGTGCCAGTAAACCGGGACAGCGGGTTCAAGAGACCCAGTACTTC. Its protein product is CASKPGQRVQETQYF.

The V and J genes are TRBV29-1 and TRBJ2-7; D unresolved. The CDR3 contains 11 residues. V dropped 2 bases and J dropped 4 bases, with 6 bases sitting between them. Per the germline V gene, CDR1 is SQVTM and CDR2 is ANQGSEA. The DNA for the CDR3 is TGCAGCGTTGAAAAGGGTTACGAGCAGTACTTC. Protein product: CSVEKGYEQYF.

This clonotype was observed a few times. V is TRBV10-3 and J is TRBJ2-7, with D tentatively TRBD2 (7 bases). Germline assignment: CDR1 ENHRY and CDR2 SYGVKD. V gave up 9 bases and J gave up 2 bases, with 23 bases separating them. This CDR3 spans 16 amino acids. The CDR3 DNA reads TGTGCCATAGGGGGTAAGCGGGCGGGAGTAGCCTACGAGCAGTACTTC. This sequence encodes CAIGGKRAGVAYEQYF.